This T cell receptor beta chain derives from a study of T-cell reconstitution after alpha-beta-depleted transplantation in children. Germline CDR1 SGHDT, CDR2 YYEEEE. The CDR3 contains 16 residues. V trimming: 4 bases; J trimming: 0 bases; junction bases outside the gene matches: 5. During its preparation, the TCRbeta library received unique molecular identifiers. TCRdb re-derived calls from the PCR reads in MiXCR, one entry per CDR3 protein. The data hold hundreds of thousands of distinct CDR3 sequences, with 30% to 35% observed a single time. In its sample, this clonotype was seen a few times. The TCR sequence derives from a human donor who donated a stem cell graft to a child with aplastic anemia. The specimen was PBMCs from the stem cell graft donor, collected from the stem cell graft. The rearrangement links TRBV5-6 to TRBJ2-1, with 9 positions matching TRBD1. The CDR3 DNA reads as TGTGCCAGCAGCCGCGGGACAGGGATCTCCTACAATGAGCAGTTCTTC. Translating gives CASSRGTGISYNEQFF.